This TCR beta chain appears in the sequencing data of a study of human T cells and chemical hapten exposure (dated by TCRdb to the early 2020s). In terms of the full investigation: The libraries were sequenced as a pool, and the TCR yield per sample differed mostly because of small variations in library volumes within the pool. The study tracked peripheral blood TCR repertoire changes in vivo during primary and secondary sensitization to the hapten diphenylcyclopropenone (DPC) in alopecia patients. Both TCR alpha and TCR beta chains were sequenced from each blood RNA sample. Results and caveats for the whole study, not just this receptor: Repeated subsampling changed both the strength of the expansion versus patch-test correlation and the threshold at which that correlation became significant. DPC sensitization did not change how many TCRs were above 1 in 1000 frequency, and no evidence was found of alterations in global repertoire structure.

Receptor amplification or capture employed RACE. The sequencer was a NextSeq 500. During library preparation, unique molecular identifiers were attached to individual cDNA molecules so that TCRs could be counted in a quantitative, reproducible way. The authors' analysis ran thus. The median number of TCRs per sample was some 100,000, ranging from about 23,224 to 700,000. The Decombinator software suite was used to annotate the V, J and CDR3 of the TCR reads. Every sample was subsampled to the same number of TCRs (28,000) for the PS versus PT1 abundance plots. TCRs were defined as expanded if absent before sensitization and observed at least eight times at the 2-week time point. Using fastp trimming at Q25 and MiXCR clonotype assembly, TCRdb reanalyzed the public sequencing data and kept in-frame beta chains. Entries that share a CDR3 protein sequence are merged under the most common genes and DNA. These V and J calls originate from TCRdb's pipeline instead of the authors' own analysis. The sample table shows some 46,000 distinct CDR3 sequences, and 3.5% to 4.5% are seen once. About 1.5% of the sample goes to the ten largest clones.

The time point label here, explained by the study, means: healthy volunteer bleed at 2 weeks. Unfractionated whole blood was collected in Tempus Blood RNA tubes, and total RNA was extracted from that blood. Four or five healthy volunteers acted as controls for TCR sequencing and had blood drawn at day 0, 2 weeks and 6 weeks. This clonotype was counted ten times or more. This receptor's antigen is unknown. Base qualities are not recorded, but no much larger clone differs from it by a single base. What was sequenced was whole blood. The TCR was taken from a female donor in good health. Some clones in this sample may be carry-over from other donors' samples.

The CDR3 loop reads CSASFQRGLESTDTQYF. The nucleotide sequence is given as TGCAGTGCTAGTTTCCAGCGGGGCCTTGAAAGCACAGATACGCAGTATTTT. This sequence uses TRBV20-1 and TRBJ2-3; TRBD2 aligns with 7 central bases. Relative to germline, V is missing 3 bases and J is missing 0 bases, with 12 bases of the junction outside any gene match. There are 17 amino acids in the CDR3, from cysteine to phenylalanine inclusive. Just CDR3 DNA is preserved here, 51 bases in frame from base 1. Taken from the germline V gene (reference sequence), the CDR1 and CDR2 loops are DFQATT and SNEGSKA.